This TCR beta chain was recovered during a study of CD4 and CD8 cells across lung adenocarcinoma regions. TCRdb re-analysed the PCR reads in MiXCR, keeping a single row per CDR3 protein. The table shows around 20,000 distinct CDR3 sequences, with roughly half occurring only once. This clonotype was observed at least ten times. CDR3 length equals 12 residues. V lost 4 bases, J lost 7 bases, and 10 bases lay in between. This clonotype was obtained from a female donor with lung adenocarcinoma. The CD4 and CD8 labels of this study may be unreliable. Sequencing input: CD8+ T cells from the center of a lung tumor. The rearrangement joins TRBV12-3 or TRBV12-4 to TRBJ1-1; D remains unclear. The CDR3 nucleotides are TGTGCCAGCAGTTCGGGGTTCGGTGAAGCTTTCTTT. Its protein product is CASSSGFGEAFF.